The 23 T cell receptor beta chains in this list originate from one sample, sequenced in a study of read filtering for tumor transcriptome and immune sequencing (dated by TCRdb to 2018 to 2020). The sequencer listed for this sample is Illumina HiSeq 4000. The Immunoverse kit was used to build TCR libraries from approximately 410 ng RNA, with molecular barcoded adaptors covering alpha/delta and beta/gamma chains. TCRdb applied fastp at Q25 and MiXCR to the public reads, then kept only in-frame beta chains. Each CDR3 protein appears once, grouped with its most common genes and DNA. This sample lists some 40,000 distinct CDR3 sequences; roughly an eighth were detected once. Of the sample, approximately 6.5% is held by the ten largest clones. The sequencing input was a population of CD138-negative cells sorted from bone marrow. The cell subset or site label corresponds to: bone marrow mononuclear cells depleted of CD138+ plasma/myeloma cells by negative magnetic selection. These TCRs come from a donor at least 40 years old with multiple myeloma.

This clonotype was recorded once. A read error may produce the germline difference seen at one junction end. The rearrangement uses TRBV29-1 and TRBJ2-7, with D tentatively TRBD1 (6 bases). The CDR3 spans 14 residues. The germline V gene encodes CDR1 SQVTM and CDR2 ANQGSEA. The CDR3 sequence is CNVWDISSSYVQYF. DNA of the CDR3: TGCAACGTTTGGGACATCTCAAGCTCCTACGTGCAGTACTTC.

The table lists this clonotype with many counts. The chain is built from TRBV28 and TRBJ2-7; 8 bases line up with TRBD1. V shed 6 bases, J shed 2 bases, and the junction held 3 bases outside the gene matches. CDR3 length equals 13 residues. Germline CDR1 reads MDHEN; CDR2 reads SYDVKM. This CDR3 reads CASSRDRPYEQYF. The CDR3 DNA follows: TGTGCCAGCAGCCGGGACAGGCCCTACGAGCAGTACTTC.

This clonotype has more than one count but fewer than ten. This chain joins TRBV6-2 or TRBV6-3 and TRBJ2-7; D might be TRBD1 (5 bases). Germline assignment: CDR1 MNHEY and CDR2 SVGEGT. The length of the CDR3 is 14 residues. Trimming took 5 bases from V and 6 from J, leaving 17 bases between them. Here the CDR3 reads CASSKGQLTAEQYF. In DNA form, the CDR3 reads TGTGCCAGCAGTAAGGGGCAGCTGACCGCCGAGCAGTACTTC.

In this sample, this clonotype turned up many times. The chain links TRBV11-1 to TRBJ1-1; TRBD1 aligns across 8 bases. CDR3 length: 18 amino acids. CDR1 is SGHAT, CDR2 FQDESV, per germline (reference sequence). V was clipped by 2 bases and J by 1 base; unmatched bases: 12. CDR3 loop: CASSLQALGQGKNTEAFF. For the CDR3, the DNA is TGTGCCAGCAGCTTACAGGCCCTTGGACAGGGCAAGAACACTGAAGCTTTCTTT.

Points on this clonotype: A much larger clone is a single base away; this may be a read error. This chain connects TRBV5-1 to TRBJ1-5; maybe TRBD1 (5 bases). The V gene's germline CDR1 is SGHRS and CDR2 YFSETQ. The CDR3 has 15 amino acids. CDR3 nucleotides: TGCGCCAGCAGCTTGGGGGGGGTACAGAATCAGCCCCAGCGTTTT. This encodes CASSLGGVQNQPQRF.

This clonotype occurred once. The CDR3 DNA sequence: TGTGCCAGCAGCTTAGTACAGGGGTGGGGCGGCAATCAGCCCCAGCATTTT. It specifies CASSLVQGWGGNQPQHF. The V call is TRBV7-3, the J call TRBJ1-5; TRBD1 aligns across 7 bases. The length of the CDR3 is 17 residues. The J segment lost 2 bases and the V segment lost 2 bases, leaving 9 bases of the junction unmatched. Germline V gene lookup returns CDR1 SGHTA and CDR2 FQGTGA.

This clonotype was seen many times. This chain links TRBV7-3 with TRBJ2-2; unclear D gene. Germline V lookup: CDR1 SGHTA, CDR2 FQGTGA. Deletions cut 5 bases from V and 5 bases from J, with 12 bases between. This CDR3 has 14 residues. CDR3 protein: CASSPVLGTGELFF. CDR3 sequence (DNA): TGTGCCAGCAGCCCTGTCTTGGGGACCGGGGAGCTGTTTTTT.

This clonotype has at least ten counts. The chain couples TRBV15 to TRBJ1-1, with D possibly being TRBD1 (6 bases). The CDR3 spans 18 residues. Germline V gene data show CDR1 as LNHNV and CDR2 as YYDKDF (reference sequence). Trimming cost V 0 bases and J 1 base, with 18 bases left between them. CDR3 DNA: TGTGCCACCAGCAGAGATCGGTCTATTCAAGGGGGGAACACTGAAGCTTTCTTT. Translating it yields CATSRDRSIQGGNTEAFF.

The CDR3 nucleotides are TGCAGTGCCCTTGCCGGGACAGGGGCCTACGAGCAGTACTTC. Translated, it gives CSALAGTGAYEQYF. V and J are TRBV20-1 and TRBJ2-7; 10 bases align to TRBD1. The CDR3 covers 14 residues. Germline V gene sequence: CDR1 DFQATT, CDR2 SNEGSKA (reference sequence). V dropped 6 bases and J dropped 2; count of bases not matched to a gene: 7.

The table lists this clonotype with many counts. CDR3 loop: CASSLGAGAGFGTDTQYF. The CDR3 DNA reads as TGCGCCAGCAGCTTGGGTGCGGGAGCTGGTTTCGGCACAGATACGCAGTATTTT. The chain has TRBV5-1 and TRBJ2-3; 7 bases match TRBD2. CDR1 and CDR2 from the germline V gene are SGHRS and YFSETQ. The CDR3 totals 18 residues. Trimming cost V 0 bases and J 1 base; bases outside gene matches: 11.

The V call is TRBV29-1, the J call TRBJ2-1; D is unclear. The germline CDR1 and CDR2 sequences are SQVTM and ANQGSEA. Trimming shortened V by 4 bases and J by 5 bases, and 6 bases separated the two germline ends. This CDR3 has 11 amino acids. As DNA, the CDR3 is TGCAGCGTTGGACACAACAATGAGCAGTTCTTC. It translates to CSVGHNNEQFF.

This clonotype was observed at least ten times. The chain combines TRBV12-3 or TRBV12-4 with TRBJ2-2; D not resolved. Trimming left V 6 bases short and J 4 bases short, with 9 bases between. The CDR3 is made up of 13 amino acids. Here the CDR3 DNA reads TGTGCCAGCAGGGGTTACCGCACCGGGGAGCTGTTTTTT. This sequence encodes CASRGYRTGELFF.

This clonotype was seen repeatedly, ten times or more. The chain uses TRBV10-1 and TRBJ1-6; D gene unclear. Germline V gene data show CDR1 as WNHNN and CDR2 as SYGVQD (reference sequence). The CDR3 totals 14 residues. With 0 bases removed from V and 9 bases from J, the gap between germline ends came to 9 bases. For the CDR3, the DNA is TGCGCCAGCAGTGAGTCCCAGGATGCTTCACCCCTCCACTTT. Translated: CASSESQDASPLHF.

This clonotype was counted only a few times. The rearrangement joins TRBV10-3 to TRBJ1-3; D unclear. This CDR3 contains 11 residues. CDR1 is ENHRY, CDR2 SYGVKD, per germline. Trimming shortened V by 4 bases and J by 7 bases, and 5 bases separated the two germline ends. CDR3 coding DNA: TGTGCCATCAGTGTTCTGAACACCATATATTTT. Protein: CAISVLNTIYF.

This clonotype has ten or more counts. CDR3 DNA: TGTGCCAGCAGCTTAGGGGGGGCTCAGCCCCAGCATTTT. Translated: CASSLGGAQPQHF. The chain joins TRBV7-8 to TRBJ1-5; D might be TRBD1 (6 bases). Trimming shortened V by 1 base and J by 6 bases, and 7 bases separated the two germline ends. There are 13 residues in the CDR3. CDR1 SGHVS and CDR2 FQNEAQ come from the germline V gene. Full variable domain (remainder filled in from reference TRBV7-8 and TRBJ1-5): GAGVSQSPRYKVAKRGQDVALRCDPISGHVSLFWYQQALGQGPEFLTYFQNEAQLDKSGLPSDRFFAERPEGSVSTLKIQRTQQEDSAVYLCASSLGGAQPQHFGDGTRLSIL.

Written as DNA, the CDR3 is TGCAGTGCCTCCGAGACAGGGGGAACTATGAACACTGAAGCTTTCTTT. This codes for CSASETGGTMNTEAFF. The chain joins TRBV20-1 to TRBJ1-1; 9 bases fit TRBD1. CDR3 length equals 16 residues. The V segment lost 6 bases and the J segment 0 bases; nucleotides outside the gene matches: 11. CDR1 is DFQATT, CDR2 SNEGSKA, per germline (reference sequence).

Note on this clonotype: Because the CDR3 is missing its conserved closing phenylalanine or tryptophan, this is likely a read error. The chain links TRBV5-6 to TRBJ2-3; D not resolved. The CDR3 covers 15 residues. V was clipped by 6 bases and J by 2 bases, with 16 bases between them. Germline CDR1 is SGHDT and CDR2 is YYEEEE. This CDR3 is CASTPTGLSTDTQYS. CDR3 sequence (DNA): TGTGCCAGCACCCCAACCGGCCTCTCCACAGATACGCAGTATTCT.

This clonotype was picked up many times. The chain joins TRBV11-3 to TRBJ1-4; 7 nucleotides line up with TRBD1. The germline V gene has CDR1 SGHNT and CDR2 YENEEA. The CDR3 is 14 residues long. J was trimmed by 8 bases and V by 4 bases; bases with no gene match: 7. Here the CDR3 reads CASSSGRGGEKLFF. The CDR3 nucleotides read TGTGCCAGCAGCTCAGGCAGGGGGGGAGAAAAACTGTTTTTT. Together with reference TRBV11-3 and TRBJ1-4, the CDR3 gives the full variable domain: EAGVVQSPRYKIIEKKQPVAFWCNPISGHNTLYWYLQNLGQGPELLIRYENEEAVDDSQLPKDRFSAERLKGVDSTLKIQPAELGDSAVYLCASSSGRGGEKLFFGSGTQLSVL.

Note on this clonotype: With a far larger clone one base away, a read error is the likely cause. The chain couples TRBV7-2 to TRBJ1-5; 7 positions match TRBD1. CDR3 length: 18 amino acids. Germline V lookup: CDR1 SGHTA, CDR2 FQGNSA. The chain's CDR3 is CAGSTAGAGGVSNQPQHF. CDR3 DNA: TGTGCCGGCAGCACGGCGGGGGCAGGGGGAGTTAGCAATCAGCCCCAGCATTTT.

Comments on this clonotype: This likely traces to a read error, being one base from a far larger clone. The CDR3 bases are TGTGCCAGCAGCTTATATTCCGGGACCTACGGGACTGAAGCTCTCTTT. It yields the protein CASSLYSGTYGTEALF. V and J are TRBV7-2 and TRBJ1-1; D may be TRBD1 (5 bases). Germline V CDR1 and CDR2: SGHTA, FQGNSA. The CDR3 is 16 amino acids.

Ten or more counts support this clonotype. The rearrangement links TRBV5-1 to TRBJ1-6; 7 bases fit TRBD1. V was pared by 0 bases and J by 10 bases, with 7 bases of the junction left unmatched. This CDR3 has 15 amino acids. Germline lookup yields CDR1 SGHRS and CDR2 YFSETQ. The CDR3 coding sequence is TGCGCCAGCAGCTTGGACGGGACAGAGGAATCACCCCTCCACTTT. This gives the protein CASSLDGTEESPLHF.

As regards this clonotype: A far larger clone is just one base off, so this is likely a read error. The chain combines TRBV6-5 with TRBJ2-7; D is undetermined. The germline V gene encodes CDR1 MNHEY and CDR2 SVGAGI. There are 11 residues in the CDR3. CDR3 loop: CASSYRTGWHF. The CDR3 DNA reads TGTGCCAGCAGTTATAGGACCGGATGGCACTTC.

This clonotype has ten or more counts. V gene TRBV5-1 combines with J gene TRBJ1-1; D perhaps matches TRBD1 (5 bases). This CDR3 region has 13 residues. V lost 5 bases and J lost 7, with 15 bases in between. Germline lookup yields CDR1 SGHRS and CDR2 YFSETQ. CDR3 DNA: TGCGCCAGCAGTCAATCCGGGACTAATGAAGCTTTCTTT. Its translation is CASSQSGTNEAFF.